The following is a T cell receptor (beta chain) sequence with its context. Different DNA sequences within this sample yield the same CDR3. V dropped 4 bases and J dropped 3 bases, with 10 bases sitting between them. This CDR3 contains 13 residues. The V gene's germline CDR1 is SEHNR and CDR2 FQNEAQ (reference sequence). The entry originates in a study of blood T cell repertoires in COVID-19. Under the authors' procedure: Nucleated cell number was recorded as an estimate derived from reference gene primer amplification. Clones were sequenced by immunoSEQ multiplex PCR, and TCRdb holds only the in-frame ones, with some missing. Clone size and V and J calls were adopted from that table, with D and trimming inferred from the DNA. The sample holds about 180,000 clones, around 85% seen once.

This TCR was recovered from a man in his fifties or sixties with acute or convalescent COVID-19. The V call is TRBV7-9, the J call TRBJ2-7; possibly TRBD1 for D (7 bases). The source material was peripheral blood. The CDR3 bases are TGTGCCAGCAGCTCGCAGGGGGGCTACGAGCAGTACTTC. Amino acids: CASSSQGGYEQYF.